The present entry profiles one T cell receptor beta chain with its context. The record originates from a study of blood T cell repertoires in COVID-19. About the study: Acute and convalescent COVID-19 specimens originated in the United States, Italy and Spain.

Here immunoSEQ multiplex PCR was the method, and the copy in TCRdb shows in-frame clones only, minus some. The sample includes approximately 280,000 clones, about nine tenths seen only once; the top ten take about 2.7%. Sequenced sample: PBMCs or T cells enriched from blood (not recorded which). This TCR derives from a woman aged 18-35 years who had recovered from COVID-19.

CDR3 region: CASGNQPQGRQYF. CDR3 DNA: TGTGCCAGCGGAAATCAACCCCAGGGAAGGCAGTACTTC. The gene calls are TRBV5-6 and TRBJ2-7; the D gene is possibly TRBD1 (5 bases). The CDR3 runs to 13 residues. Germline V gene sequence: CDR1 SGHDT, CDR2 YYEEEE. Trimming removed 7 bases from V and 9 bases from J, with 20 bases in between.